This TCR beta chain was identified during a study of T cells after yellow fever vaccination. From the 5' RACE reads, TCRdb called clonotypes with MiXCR, one entry per CDR3 protein. In the table there are 50,000 to 60,000 distinct CDR3 sequences, about 5.2% of which are singletons. The CDR3 covers 16 residues. Germline V gene lookup returns CDR1 LGHDT and CDR2 YNNKEL (reference sequence). Trimming removed 0 bases from V and 7 bases from J; junction bases left unmatched: 8. In its sample, this clonotype was seen many times. The chain couples TRBV3-1 to TRBJ2-1; 8 nucleotides agree with TRBD1. The origin of this receptor is a man aged 18 to 30 who received the YFV17D yellow fever vaccine. The sequencing here drew on PBMCs, either bulk or a sorted T-cell subset (CD4+, CD8+, memory, or dextramer-sorted; not recorded which), taken on the day of the yellow fever booster vaccination. The DNA for the CDR3 is TGTGCCAGCAGCCAAGATCTTGGCAGGGGGCAAAATGAGCAGTTCTTC. Encoded protein: CASSQDLGRGQNEQFF.